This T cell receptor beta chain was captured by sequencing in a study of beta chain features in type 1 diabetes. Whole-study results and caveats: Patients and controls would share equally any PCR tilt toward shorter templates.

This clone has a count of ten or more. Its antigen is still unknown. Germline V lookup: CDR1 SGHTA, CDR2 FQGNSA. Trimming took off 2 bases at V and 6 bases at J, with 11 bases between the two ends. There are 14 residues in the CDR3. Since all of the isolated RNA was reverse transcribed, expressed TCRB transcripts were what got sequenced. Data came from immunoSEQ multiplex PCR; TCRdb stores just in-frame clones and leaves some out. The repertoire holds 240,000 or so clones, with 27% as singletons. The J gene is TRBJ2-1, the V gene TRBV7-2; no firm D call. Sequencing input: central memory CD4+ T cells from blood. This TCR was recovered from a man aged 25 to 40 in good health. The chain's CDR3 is CASSLIRMGNEQFF. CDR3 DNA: TGTGCCAGCAGCTTAATCCGAATGGGCAATGAGCAGTTCTTC.